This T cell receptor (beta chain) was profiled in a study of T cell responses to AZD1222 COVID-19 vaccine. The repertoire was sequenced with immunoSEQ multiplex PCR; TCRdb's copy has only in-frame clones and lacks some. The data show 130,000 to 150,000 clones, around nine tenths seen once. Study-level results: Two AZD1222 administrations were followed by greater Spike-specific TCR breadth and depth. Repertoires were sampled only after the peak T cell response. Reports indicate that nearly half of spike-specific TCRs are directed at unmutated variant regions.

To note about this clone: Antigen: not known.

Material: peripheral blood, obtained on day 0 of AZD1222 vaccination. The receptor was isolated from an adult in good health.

The CDR3 DNA follows: TGTGCCAGCAGCCAAGAAAGTTTCCAGGGCCTTGGCCTACCATATAATTCACCCCTCCACTTT. It yields the protein CASSQESFQGLGLPYNSPLHF. The V gene is TRBV4-2, the J gene TRBJ1-6, with a tentative D call TRBD1 (5 bases). Between the trimmed V and J ends, which lost 0 bases and 4 bases, there was a span of 25 bases. This CDR3 is built from 21 residues. Germline V lookup: CDR1 LGHNA, CDR2 YNFKEQ.